The clone carrying this T cell receptor beta chain was counted only a few times. Its antigen remains unknown. The data stem from a study of blood T cells in healthy people across ages. Study conclusions and caveats: Long-lived donors had more naive CD4+ cells and higher diversity than aged donors. Naive T cell percentage by flow cytometry tracked strongly with beta diversity. Older age coincided with a roughly linear decline in TCR beta diversity per million T cells.

A sample-barcoded 5' primer and a J-beta primer mix were used in a second PCR of about 6 to 12 cycles. The template-switch adaptor was a 5' adaptor with 12 random nucleotides. It tagged each cDNA molecule. TCRdb called the 5' RACE reads again in MiXCR, with one record for every CDR3 protein. The data hold 650,000 to 1,000,000 distinct CDR3 sequences, with 36% observed a single time. This CDR3 is 14 amino acids long. Germline values: CDR1 MDHEN, CDR2 SYDVKM. V lost 8 bases to trimming and J lost 1 base; unmatched junction nucleotides: 5. The chain employs TRBV28 and TRBJ2-5; 9 nucleotides agree with TRBD2. The source material was blood. This TCR was recovered from a man younger than 35 in good health. The DNA for the CDR3 is TGTGCCAGCCAAGGACTAGCGATCCAAGAGACCCAGTACTTC. Its translation is CASQGLAIQETQYF.